This TCR beta chain was retrieved from a study of cytomegalovirus exposure and HLA in healthy donors. Study-wide background: Roughly 89 million unique TCR sequences came from HLA-typed donors in an early release.

Study-wide results and caveats: In terms of immune exposure information, only CMV serostatus was available. An Asian-associated ancestry cluster reportedly showed fewer N-insertions than the roughly 670-donor mean in a later analysis. Investigators reported 150 to 200 TCR beta chains as tied to cytomegalovirus.

CDR3 length: 17 residues. Between the trimmed V and J ends, which lost 2 bases and 0 bases, there was a span of 14 bases. Germline lookup yields CDR1 ENHRY and CDR2 SYGVKD. The PCR ran on 60 Vbeta and 13 Jbeta primers. Using immunoSEQ multiplex PCR, the repertoire was profiled, and TCRdb retains in-frame clones only, with some absent. Among 110,000 or so clones listed, around 81% were seen once. In its sample, this clone was seen once. Its matching antigen is unknown. This TCR came from a woman aged 40 to 49 in good health and CMV-seronegative. The rearrangement uses TRBV10-3 and TRBJ1-3; D gene ambiguous. Material: PBMCs. The CDR3 coding sequence is TGTGCCATCAGTGAGGGTGATCTTAGTTACTCTGGAAACACCATATATTTT. It is translated as CAISEGDLSYSGNTIYF.